This TCR beta chain was found in a study of CD8 T cells in Susac syndrome. This clonotype was seen only once. Antigen specificity is unknown. Germline V gene sequence: CDR1 DFQATT, CDR2 SNEGSKA (reference sequence). The CDR3 loop spans 14 amino acids. After removal of 5 bases from V and 4 bases from J, the junction contained 6 bases not matched to a gene. The authors reverse transcribed about 0.5 to 1 ug RNA with random hexamers. Multiplex immunoSEQ PCR targeted 54 Vbeta and 13 Jbeta TCR beta segments. TCRdb fed the immunoSEQ multiplex PCR reads into MiXCR, producing one record per CDR3 protein. The data show about 150,000 distinct CDR3 sequences, 92% seen once. The authors carried out high-throughput sequencing of TCR beta. They applied it to CD8+ and CD4+ T cells obtained from blood. Study-level findings and limits: As the study acknowledged, the number of individuals in its TCR sequencing and HLA analysis was relatively small.

The sequence was collected from a human donor in good health. Sequencing was performed on CD4+ T cells from PBMCs. The rearrangement uses TRBV20-1 and TRBJ2-7, with 12 bases identical to TRBD2. The CDR3 coding sequence is TGCAGTGCTCCCCAACTAGCGGGAGGATACGAGCAGTACTTC. Translating gives CSAPQLAGGYEQYF.